This TCR beta chain is from a study of shared clonotypes between healthy human individuals. Study-wide results and limits: In a handful of donors, about 5% of naive CD4 clonotypes appeared in common. The study sampled only blood, and tissue repertoires likely differ.

Germline-derived CDR1 and CDR2 are MGHDK and SYGVNS. V was pared by 0 bases and J by 5 bases, with 3 bases between. There are 12 residues in the CDR3. The authors divided CD4+ cells into CD45RA+ naive and CD45RA-negative memory subsets. Comments on this clone: What it binds is not known.

Sequenced by immunoSEQ multiplex PCR; TCRdb stores in-frame clones only, minus some. Of about 2.4 million clones listed, approximately 93% are singletons. The sequenced sample was naive CD4+ T cells from PBMCs. Indicated subset: CD45RA+ positively selected. The chain links TRBV25-1 to TRBJ2-3; unclear D gene. This TCR was recovered from a man aged 18 to 30 in good health. Some clones in this sample may be carry-over from other donors' samples. As DNA, the CDR3 is TGTGCCAGCAGTGAATATGGAGATACGCAGTATTTT. Protein product: CASSEYGDTQYF.